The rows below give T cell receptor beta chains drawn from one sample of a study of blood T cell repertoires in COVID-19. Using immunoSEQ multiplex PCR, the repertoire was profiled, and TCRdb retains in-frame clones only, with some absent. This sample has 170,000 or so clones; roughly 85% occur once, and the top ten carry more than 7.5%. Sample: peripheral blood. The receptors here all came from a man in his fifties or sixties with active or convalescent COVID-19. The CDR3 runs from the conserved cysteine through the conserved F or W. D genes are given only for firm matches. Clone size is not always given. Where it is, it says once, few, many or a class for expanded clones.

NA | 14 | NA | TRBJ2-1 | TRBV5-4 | CASSAGPPVNEQFF | TGTGCCAGCAGCGCGGGACCTCCAGTTAATGAGCAGTTCTTC
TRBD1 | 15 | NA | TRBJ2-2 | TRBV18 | CASSLDRAVTGELFF | TGTGCCAGCTCGCTAGACAGGGCGGTTACCGGGGAGCTGTTTTTT
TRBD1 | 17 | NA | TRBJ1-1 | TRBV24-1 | CATYRRDRKIENTEAFF | TGTGCCACCTATCGCCGGGACAGAAAAATCGAAAACACTGAAGCTTTCTTT
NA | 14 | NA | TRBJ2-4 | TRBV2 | CASSKGQGNNIQYF | TGTGCCAGCAGTAAGGGGCAGGGCAACAACATTCAGTACTTC
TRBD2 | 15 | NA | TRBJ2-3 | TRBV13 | CASSSLAGDADTQYF | TGTGCCAGCAGCTCCCTAGCGGGAGACGCAGATACGCAGTATTTT
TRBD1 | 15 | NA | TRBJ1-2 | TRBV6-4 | CASSDSKGAAYGYTF | TGTGCCAGCAGTGACTCCAAGGGGGCTGCCTATGGCTACACCTTC
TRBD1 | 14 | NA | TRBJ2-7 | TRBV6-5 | CASRTGTGLYEQYF | TGTGCCAGCAGGACCGGGACAGGGCTCTACGAGCAGTACTTC
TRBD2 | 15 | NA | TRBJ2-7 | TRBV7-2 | CASSLRTSAAYEQYF | TGTGCCAGCAGCCTGCGGACTAGCGCAGCCTACGAGCAGTACTTC
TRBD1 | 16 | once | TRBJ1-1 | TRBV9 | CASSPGQGARNTEAFF | TGTGCCAGCAGCCCGGGACAGGGGGCAAGGAACACTGAAGCTTTCTTT
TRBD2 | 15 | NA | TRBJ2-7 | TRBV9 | CASSVEGSGRGEQYF | TGTGCCAGCAGCGTAGAGGGTAGCGGGAGAGGCGAGCAGTACTTC
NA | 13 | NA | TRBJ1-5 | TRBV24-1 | CATSGASNQPQHF | TGTGCCACCAGTGGGGCTTCAAATCAGCCCCAGCATTTT
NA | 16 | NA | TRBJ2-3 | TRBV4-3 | CASSQRYSTSTDTQYF | TGCGCCAGCAGCCAAAGGTACAGTACTAGCACAGATACGCAGTATTTT
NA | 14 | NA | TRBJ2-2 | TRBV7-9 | CATSGAANTGELFF | TGTGCCACATCAGGGGCCGCGAACACCGGGGAGCTGTTTTTT
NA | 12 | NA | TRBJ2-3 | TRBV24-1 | CATSANADTQYF | TGTGCCACCAGTGCCAATGCAGATACGCAGTATTTT
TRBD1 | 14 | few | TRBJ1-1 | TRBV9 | CASSTTGANTEAFF | TGTGCCAGCAGCACTACAGGGGCCAACACTGAAGCTTTCTTT
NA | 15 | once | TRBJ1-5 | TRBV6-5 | CASSGTQAGSQPQHF | TGTGCCAGCAGCGGAACACAAGCAGGCAGCCAGCCCCAGCATTTT
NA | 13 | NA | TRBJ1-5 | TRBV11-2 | CASSRTASQPQHF | TGTGCCAGCAGCCGGACAGCGAGTCAGCCCCAGCATTTT
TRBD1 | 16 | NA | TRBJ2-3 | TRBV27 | CASSHMTGGKADTQYF | TGTGCCAGCAGTCACATGACAGGGGGCAAGGCGGATACGCAGTATTTT
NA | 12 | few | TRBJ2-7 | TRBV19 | CASSTTGGEQYF | TGTGCCAGTAGCACGACGGGCGGGGAGCAGTACTTC
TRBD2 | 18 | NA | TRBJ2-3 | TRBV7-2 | CASSLGAGGSPSTDTQYF | TGTGCCAGCAGCTTAGGTGCGGGGGGTTCTCCTAGCACAGATACGCAGTATTTT
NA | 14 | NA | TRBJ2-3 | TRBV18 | CASSPPPPQDTQYF | TGTGCCAGCTCACCACCGCCCCCACAAGATACGCAGTATTTT
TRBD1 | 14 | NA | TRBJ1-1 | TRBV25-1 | CASRDRGMNTEAFF | TGTGCCAGCAGGGACAGGGGCATGAACACTGAAGCTTTCTTT
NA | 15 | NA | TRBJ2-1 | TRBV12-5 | CASGLTLGVPNEQFF | TGTGCTAGTGGTTTGACTCTAGGAGTACCCAATGAGCAGTTCTTC
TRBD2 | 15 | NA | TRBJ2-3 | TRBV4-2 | CASTSSGGYTDTQYF | TGTGCCAGCACATCTAGCGGGGGTTACACAGATACGCAGTATTTT
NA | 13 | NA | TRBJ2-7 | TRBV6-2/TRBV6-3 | CASRWAGEYEQYF | TGTGCCAGCCGTTGGGCAGGGGAGTACGAGCAGTACTTC
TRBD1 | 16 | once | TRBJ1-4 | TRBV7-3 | CASSLKGTGVGEKLFF | TGTGCCAGCAGCTTAAAAGGGACAGGAGTGGGAGAAAAACTGTTTTTT
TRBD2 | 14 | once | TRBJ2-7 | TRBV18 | CASSSSGSLDEQYF | TGTGCCAGCTCGTCTAGCGGGAGTCTCGACGAGCAGTACTTC
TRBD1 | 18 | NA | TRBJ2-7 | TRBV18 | CASSPPQGTRASSYEQYF | TGTGCCAGCTCACCACCACAGGGGACAAGGGCGAGCTCCTACGAGCAGTACTTC
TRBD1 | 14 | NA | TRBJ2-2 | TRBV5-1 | CASTPTGDTGELFF | TGCGCCAGCACCCCTACAGGGGACACCGGGGAGCTGTTTTTT
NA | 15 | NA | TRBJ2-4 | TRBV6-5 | CASSYPIGDKNIQYF | TGTGCCAGCAGTTACCCCATCGGGGACAAAAACATTCAGTACTTC
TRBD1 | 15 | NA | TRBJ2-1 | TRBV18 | CASSPGTGEINEQFF | TGTGCCAGCTCGCCCGGGACAGGGGAAATTAATGAGCAGTTCTTC
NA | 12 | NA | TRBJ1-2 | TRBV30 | CAWSGQRYGYTF | TGTGCCTGGAGTGGACAGCGCTATGGCTACACCTTC
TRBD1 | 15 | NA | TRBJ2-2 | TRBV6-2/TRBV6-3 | CASSRQGAYTGELFF | TGTGCCAGCAGTAGACAGGGGGCTTACACCGGGGAGCTGTTTTTT
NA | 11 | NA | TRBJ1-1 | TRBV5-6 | CASTGSAEAFF | TGTGCCAGCACCGGCAGCGCTGAAGCTTTCTTT
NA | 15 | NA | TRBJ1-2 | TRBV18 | CASSPRDTNNYGYTF | TGTGCCAGCTCACCACGGGACACTAACAACTATGGCTACACCTTC
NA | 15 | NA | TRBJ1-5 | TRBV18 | CASSPGGGTNQPQHF | TGTGCCAGCTCACCAGGGGGGGGCACCAATCAGCCCCAGCATTTT
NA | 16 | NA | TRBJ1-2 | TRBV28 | CASRDQKDSLNYGYTF | TGTGCCAGCAGAGACCAGAAAGACAGTCTCAACTATGGCTACACCTTC
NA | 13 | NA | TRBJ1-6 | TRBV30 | CAWSRGEGSPLHF | TGTGCCTGGTCACGGGGTGAGGGTTCACCCCTCCACTTT
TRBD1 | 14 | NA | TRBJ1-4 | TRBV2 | CASSEGTGNEKLFF | TGTGCCAGCAGTGAAGGGACAGGGAATGAAAAACTGTTTTTT
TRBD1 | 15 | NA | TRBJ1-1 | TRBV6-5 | CASSPGDRLNTEAFF | TGTGCCAGCAGTCCAGGGGACAGATTAAACACTGAAGCTTTCTTT
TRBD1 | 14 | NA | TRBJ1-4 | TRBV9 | CASSGTGRGEKLFF | TGTGCCAGCAGCGGGACAGGGAGGGGTGAAAAACTGTTTTTT
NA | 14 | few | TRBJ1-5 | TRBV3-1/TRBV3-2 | CASSQGRGNQPQHF | TGTGCCAGCAGCCAAGGGAGAGGGAATCAGCCCCAGCATTTT
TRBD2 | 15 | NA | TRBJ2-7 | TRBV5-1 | CASSLSSGSSYEQYF | TGCGCCAGCAGCTTATCTAGCGGGAGCTCCTACGAGCAGTACTTC
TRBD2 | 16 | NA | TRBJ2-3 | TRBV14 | CASSRRLAGATDTQYF | TGTGCCAGCAGCCGAAGACTAGCGGGAGCGACAGATACGCAGTATTTT
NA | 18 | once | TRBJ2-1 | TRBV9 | CASSVVDRPGERGNEQFF | TGTGCCAGCAGCGTAGTAGATAGGCCGGGGGAAAGGGGCAATGAGCAGTTCTTC
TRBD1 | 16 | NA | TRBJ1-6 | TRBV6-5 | CASSYVGQAHNSPLHF | TGTGCCAGCAGTTACGTTGGACAGGCGCATAATTCACCCCTCCACTTT
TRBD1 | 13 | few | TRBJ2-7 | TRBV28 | CARPMRGRHEQYF | TGTGCCCGGCCAATGAGGGGGCGGCACGAGCAGTACTTC